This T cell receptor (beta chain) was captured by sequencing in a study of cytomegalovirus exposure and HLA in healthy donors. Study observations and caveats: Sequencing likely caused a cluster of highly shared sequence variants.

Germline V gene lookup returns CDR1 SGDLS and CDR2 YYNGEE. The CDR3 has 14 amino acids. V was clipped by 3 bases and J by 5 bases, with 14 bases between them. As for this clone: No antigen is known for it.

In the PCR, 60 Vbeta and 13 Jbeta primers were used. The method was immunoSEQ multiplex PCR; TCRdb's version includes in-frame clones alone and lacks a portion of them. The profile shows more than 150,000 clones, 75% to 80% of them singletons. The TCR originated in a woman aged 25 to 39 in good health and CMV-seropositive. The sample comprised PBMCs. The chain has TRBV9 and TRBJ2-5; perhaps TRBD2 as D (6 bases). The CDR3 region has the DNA TGTGCCAGCAGCGGCCACCGGGAGAGGGAGACCCAGTACTTC. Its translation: CASSGHRERETQYF.